This T cell receptor beta chain originates from a study of T cells expressing NK-cell markers. Study background: Repertoires of TCR beta were obtained from T cells sorted as CD3+CD56+NKG2C+, CD3+CD56+NKG2C- and CD3+CD56-NKG2C+. Overall study findings and caveats: Leadership of the CD3+CD56-NKG2C+ fraction also belonged to these clonotypes in a handful of donors. As a fraction of CD8+ T cells, dominant NKG2C+ clonotypes reached roughly 1.0-7.0% in 5 to 7 donors.

Note on this clonotype: Its matching antigen is unknown.

TCRdb re-called the 5' RACE reads; one entry per CDR3 protein, DNA not given. The listing records over 200,000 distinct CDR3 sequences. The germline gives CDR1 SGHNT, CDR2 YYREEE (reference sequence). The CDR3 length is 13 residues. V usage is TRBV5-4 and J usage is TRBJ2-3; TCRdb's D call of TRBD2 is untestable without DNA. The sequence derives from a man younger than 30 in good health. Sequenced sample: blood T cells: a sorted CD56 or NKG2C T cell subset, CD4+ or CD8+ T cells, or bulk PBMC T cells (not recorded which). CDR3 region: CASSFSGARTQYF.